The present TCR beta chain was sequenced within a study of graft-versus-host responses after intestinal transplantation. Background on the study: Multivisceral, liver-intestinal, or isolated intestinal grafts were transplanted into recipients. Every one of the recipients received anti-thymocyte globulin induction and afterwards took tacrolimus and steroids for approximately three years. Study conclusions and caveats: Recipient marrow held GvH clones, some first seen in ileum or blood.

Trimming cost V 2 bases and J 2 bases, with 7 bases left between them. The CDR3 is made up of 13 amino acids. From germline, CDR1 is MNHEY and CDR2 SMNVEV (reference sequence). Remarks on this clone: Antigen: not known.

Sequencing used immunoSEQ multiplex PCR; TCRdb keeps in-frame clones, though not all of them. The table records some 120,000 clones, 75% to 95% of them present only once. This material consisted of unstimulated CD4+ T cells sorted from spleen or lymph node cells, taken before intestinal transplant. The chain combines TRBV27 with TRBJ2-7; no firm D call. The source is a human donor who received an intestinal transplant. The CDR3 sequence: CASSLAGAYEQYF. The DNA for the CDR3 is TGTGCCAGCAGTTTAGCCGGTGCCTACGAGCAGTACTTC.